This T cell receptor beta chain was obtained from a study of blood T cell repertoires in COVID-19. Germline V gene sequence: CDR1 MDHEN, CDR2 SYDVKM. Trimming shortened V by 5 bases and J by 7 bases, and 18 bases separated the two germline ends. The CDR3 loop spans 14 amino acids. Only in-frame clones appear in the TCRdb table, and some are missing; sequencing was by immunoSEQ multiplex PCR. The sample has around 280,000 clones, about 86% seen once. This clonotype was obtained from a woman younger than 45 who had recovered from COVID-19. Sequencing used peripheral blood. The chain combines TRBV28 with TRBJ2-7, with a tentative D call TRBD2 (6 bases). DNA of the CDR3: TGTGCCAGCAGTCCGTCGGGACTCCCAAGGGAGCAGTACTTC. Translated: CASSPSGLPREQYF.